This passage covers 28 T cell receptor beta chains from one sample sequenced in a study of cytomegalovirus exposure and HLA in healthy donors. PCR amplification relied on 60 Vbeta primers (plus 13 Jbeta primers). The method was immunoSEQ multiplex PCR; TCRdb's version includes in-frame clones alone and lacks a portion of them. The data show over 25,000 clones, with under 70% seen just once and 3.5% to 4.5% held by the top ten. The material sequenced was PBMCs. Receptors were obtained from a woman aged 45-60 years in good health and CMV-seronegative.

The table lists this clone with a few counts. The rearrangement joins TRBV6-1 to TRBJ1-6; the D gene is possibly TRBD1 (6 bases). CDR1 MNHNS and CDR2 SASEGT come from the germline V gene. This CDR3 region has 13 residues. As DNA, the CDR3 is TGTTCCCGTGAGGGGGACGGCAATTCACCCCTCCACTTT. Translation: CSREGDGNSPLHF.

CDR3 protein: CASSLAGGRETQYF. CDR3 nucleotide sequence: TGTGCCAGCAGCCTTGCGGGGGGACGGGAGACCCAGTACTTC. This chain uses TRBV7-9 with TRBJ2-5, with 8 bases fitting TRBD2. The CDR3 is 14 residues long. Germline CDR1 SEHNR, CDR2 FQNEAQ (reference sequence). The ends lost 5 bases at V and 5 bases at J; junction bases unmatched: 7.

The gene calls are TRBV9 and TRBJ2-7; 7 bases match TRBD1. V was pared by 3 bases and J by 3 bases, with 6 bases of the junction left unmatched. This CDR3 comprises 14 residues. Per the germline V gene, CDR1 is SGDLS and CDR2 is YYNGEE. Written as DNA, the CDR3 is TGTGCCAGCAGCGAGGGGGCCAGGGGCTACGAGCAGTACTTC. As protein: CASSEGARGYEQYF.

The chain is built from TRBV11-1 and TRBJ2-5, with a weak D call TRBD2 (6 bases). Trimming cost V 4 bases and J 2 bases, with 14 bases left between them. The V gene's germline CDR1 is SGHAT and CDR2 FQDESV (reference sequence). The CDR3 sequence is 15 residues long. The CDR3 region has the DNA TGTGCCAGCAGCTCCCTCCGGGGGAAACAAGAGACCCAGTACTTC. It codes for CASSSLRGKQETQYF.

This clone was seen a handful of times. The chain has TRBV14 and TRBJ1-1, with 8 bases fitting TRBD1. Germline V gene sequence: CDR1 SGHDN, CDR2 FVKESK. Unmatched junction bases numbered 4, after V lost 4 bases and J lost 6 bases. The CDR3 has 13 amino acids. The CDR3 sequence is CASSLGTGSEAFF. For the CDR3, the DNA is TGTGCCAGCAGCCTAGGGACAGGCTCTGAAGCTTTCTTT.

This clone was seen a single time. V is TRBV5-4 and J is TRBJ2-5; D ambiguous. The germline V gene encodes CDR1 SGHNT and CDR2 YYREEE (reference sequence). This CDR3 contains 11 residues. V lost 4 bases and J 4 bases, leaving 5 bases between the germline ends. The CDR3 is CASSNRETQYF. The CDR3 region has the DNA TGTGCCAGCAGCAACAGAGAGACCCAGTACTTC. Full variable domain (missing parts from reference TRBV5-4 and TRBJ2-5): ETGVTQSPTHLIKTRGQQVTLRCSSQSGHNTVSWYQQALGQGPQFIFQYYREEENGRGNFPPRFSGLQFPNYSSELNVNALELDDSALYLCASSNRETQYFGPGTRLLVL.

This chain connects TRBV7-2 to TRBJ1-5, with 7 bases lining up with TRBD1. This CDR3 region has 15 residues. The germline V gene has CDR1 SGHTA and CDR2 FQGNSA. V lost 2 bases and J lost 7; bases outside the gene matches: 8. The CDR3 region has the DNA TGTGCCAGCAGCTTAAGAGGGGGCTGGAACCAGCCCCAGCATTTT. Amino acids: CASSLRGGWNQPQHF.

A remark on this clone: One end of the junction is discordant with germline, which a read error may explain. V is TRBV5-6 and J is TRBJ1-1; D is unclear. CDR3 length: 15 residues. Germline CDR1 is SGHDT and CDR2 is YYEEEE. CDR3 coding DNA: TGTGCCAGCAGCTTGACCCTACCGGGGAACGCTGAAGCTTTCTTT. Translated, it gives CASSLTLPGNAEAFF.

This clone was recorded a few times. The genes are TRBV5-1 and TRBJ2-7; D is possibly TRBD2 (6 bases). The CDR3 contains 13 residues. Germline-derived CDR1 and CDR2 are SGHRS and YFSETQ. V shed 4 bases and J shed 5 bases, with 13 bases lying between them. The CDR3 spells CASSPRGVNEQYF. The CDR3 DNA is TGCGCCAGCAGCCCGCGGGGTGTCAACGAGCAGTACTTC.

V gene TRBV29-1 combines with J gene TRBJ1-3, with TRBD1 matching 10 bases. Germline V gene data show CDR1 as SQVTM and CDR2 as ANQGSEA. The V gene end was trimmed by 6 bases and the J gene end by 4 bases; junction bases not matched to a gene: 18. This CDR3 comprises 18 residues. CDR3 sequence reads: CSVQGSLDRGRPGNTIYF. The CDR3 DNA reads TGCAGCGTACAGGGGTCCTTGGACAGGGGGAGACCGGGAAACACCATATATTTT.

This chain joins TRBV5-6 and TRBJ2-7; TRBD1 is a possible D gene (6 bases). Germline V lookup: CDR1 SGHDT, CDR2 YYEEEE. The germline V and J ends were trimmed by 0 bases and 4 bases, with 8 bases remaining between them. The length of the CDR3 is 13 residues. CDR3 sequence (DNA): TGTGCCAGCAGCTTGGTGCAGGGGTACGAGCAGTACTTC. Its protein is CASSLVQGYEQYF. Full variable domain (missing parts from reference TRBV5-6 and TRBJ2-7): DAGVTQSPTHLIKTRGQQVTLRCSPKSGHDTVSWYQQALGQGPQFIFQYYEEEERQRGNFPDRFSGHQFPNYSSELNVNALLLGDSALYLCASSLVQGYEQYFGPGTRLTVT.

The chain carries TRBV7-9 and TRBJ1-1; D is possibly TRBD1 (5 bases). CDR3 size: 15 residues. Germline CDR1 reads SEHNR; CDR2 reads FQNEAQ (reference sequence). V was trimmed by 0 bases and J by 1 base, leaving 9 bases between them. The CDR3 is CASSLAGGTNTEAFF. The CDR3 DNA reads TGTGCCAGCAGCTTAGCCGGGGGGACGAACACTGAAGCTTTCTTT.

V usage is TRBV9 and J usage is TRBJ1-5, with 9 bases that match TRBD1. The V segment lost 4 bases and the J segment 4 bases; nucleotides outside the gene matches: 6. The CDR3 consists of 15 residues. Germline CDR1 reads SGDLS; CDR2 reads YYNGEE. CDR3: CASSSTGGGNQPQHF. The CDR3, as DNA: TGTGCCAGCAGCTCGACAGGGGGAGGAAATCAGCCCCAGCATTTT.

This clone was counted only a few times. The V gene is TRBV5-1, the J gene TRBJ2-5, with TRBD2 matching over 12 bases. V gave up 4 bases and J gave up 4 bases; unmatched junction bases: 8. The CDR3 sequence is 16 residues long. CDR1 is SGHRS and CDR2 is YFSETQ in the germline V gene. The CDR3: CASSTTSGGGGETQYF. The CDR3 DNA reads TGCGCCAGCAGCACGACTAGCGGGGGCGGAGGAGAGACCCAGTACTTC.

This clone was seen a few times. The chain employs TRBV9 and TRBJ1-1; D may be TRBD1 (5 bases). This CDR3 contains 13 residues. The germline V and J ends were trimmed by 4 bases and 3 bases, with 10 bases remaining between them. Germline V gives CDR1 SGDLS, CDR2 YYNGEE. CDR3 region: CASSWGDDTEAFF. In DNA form, the CDR3 reads TGTGCCAGCAGCTGGGGGGATGACACTGAAGCTTTCTTT.

The rearrangement joins TRBV2 to TRBJ1-1; D might be TRBD1 (6 bases). The ends were cut back, 5 bases at V and 2 bases at J, with 24 bases in the middle. This CDR3 is built from 18 residues. Germline V gene lookup returns CDR1 SNHLY and CDR2 FYNNEI. CDR3 DNA sequence: TGTGCCAGCAGTTGGGCGACAGGACCACGTTCTTTTAACACTGAAGCTTTCTTT. This codes for CASSWATGPRSFNTEAFF.

The chain employs TRBV29-1 and TRBJ2-7, with D uncertain. The CDR3 length is 14 residues. Germline V CDR1 and CDR2: SQVTM, ANQGSEA. V lost 5 bases to trimming and J lost 1 base, with 15 bases between them. CDR3 sequence reads: CSVKPGSSSYEQYF. As DNA, the CDR3 is TGCAGCGTTAAACCCGGGTCCTCATCCTACGAGCAGTACTTC.

The chain is built from TRBV5-6 and TRBJ1-1; tentative D call: TRBD1 (5 bases). Deletions cut 0 bases from V and 4 bases from J, with 13 bases between. CDR3 length: 15 amino acids. Per germline, CDR1 SGHDT and CDR2 YYEEEE. The CDR3 loop reads CASSLVRDGVTEAFF. The CDR3 DNA sequence: TGTGCCAGCAGCTTGGTCAGGGATGGAGTCACTGAAGCTTTCTTT.

This clone was observed once. V gene TRBV4-1 combines with J gene TRBJ2-3; 13 bases align to TRBD2. The ends lost 3 bases at V and 6 bases at J; junction bases unmatched: 6. Germline CDR1 is MGHRA and CDR2 is YSYEKL. The CDR3 consists of 16 residues. This chain's CDR3 is CASSQGLAGIRDTQYF. Here the CDR3 DNA reads TGCGCCAGCAGCCAGGGACTAGCGGGAATTAGGGATACGCAGTATTTT.

V usage is TRBV5-1 and J usage is TRBJ2-3, with 8 bases identical to TRBD2. This CDR3 has 15 residues. V lost 5 bases, J lost 4 bases, and 9 bases stayed unmatched. From germline, CDR1 is SGHRS and CDR2 YFSETQ. CDR3 loop: CASRVGTSGADTQYF. CDR3 nucleotide sequence: TGCGCCAGCAGAGTCGGGACTAGTGGAGCAGATACGCAGTATTTT.

This rearrangement joins TRBV5-6 to TRBJ1-5, with D tentatively TRBD1 (5 bases). With 4 bases removed from V and 2 bases from J, the gap between germline ends came to 13 bases. CDR1 is SGHDT, CDR2 YYEEEE, per germline. The CDR3 is made up of 15 amino acids. The CDR3 here is CASSRTSARNQPQHF. The DNA of the CDR3 is TGTGCCAGCAGCCGGACATCAGCTCGCAATCAGCCCCAGCATTTT.

This clone was counted a few times. The chain recombines TRBV5-1 with TRBJ1-5; TRBD1 might be the D (6 bases). In germline, CDR1 is SGHRS, CDR2 YFSETQ. The CDR3 is 16 amino acids. Trimming pared 1 base from V and 0 bases from J, leaving 11 bases between. CDR3 in DNA: TGCGCCAGCAGCTTGTCAGGGGCGTATAGCAATCAGCCCCAGCATTTT. It specifies CASSLSGAYSNQPQHF. The full variable domain, in which reference TRBV5-1 and TRBJ1-5 provide the parts outside the CDR3, is KAGVTQTPRYLIKTRGQQVTLSCSPISGHRSVSWYQQTPGQGLQFLFEYFSETQRNKGNFPGRFSGRQFSNSRSEMNVSTLELGDSALYLCASSLSGAYSNQPQHFGDGTRLSIL.

This chain connects TRBV6-5 to TRBJ2-3, with D tentatively TRBD1 (5 bases). V shed 7 bases and J shed 3 bases, with 17 bases lying between them. The CDR3 totals 15 residues. Germline CDR1 MNHEY, CDR2 SVGAGI. CDR3 DNA: TGTGCCAGCACCAAGGCCCAGGGTCGGACAGATACGCAGTATTTT. It codes for CASTKAQGRTDTQYF.

The V gene is TRBV7-2, the J gene TRBJ1-5; 10 bases fit TRBD1. V shed 5 bases and J 6 bases; nucleotides not matched to a gene: 7. This CDR3 spans 15 amino acids. Germline V lookup: CDR1 SGHTA, CDR2 FQGNSA. The CDR3 here is CASSPRTGGIQPQHF. In DNA form, the CDR3 reads TGTGCCAGCAGCCCTCGGACAGGGGGAATTCAGCCCCAGCATTTT.

V gene TRBV19 combines with J gene TRBJ1-1, with 7 bases lining up with TRBD1. In germline, CDR1 is LNHDA, CDR2 SQIVND (reference sequence). V lost 9 bases to trimming and J lost 1 base; unmatched junction nucleotides: 11. CDR3 length: 15 amino acids. As DNA, the CDR3 is TGTGCCAGCAGATACAGGGGAAAGGGGAACACTGAAGCTTTCTTT. Amino acid sequence: CASRYRGKGNTEAFF.

CDR3 sequence reads: CATSSHRGIGNTIYF. CDR3 bases: TGTGCCACCAGCAGCCACAGGGGAATCGGAAACACCATATATTTT. The chain couples TRBV15 to TRBJ1-3; TRBD1 matches 7 bases. The CDR3 totals 15 residues. Trimming removed 3 bases from V and 4 bases from J; junction bases left unmatched: 6. Germline-derived CDR1 and CDR2 are LNHNV and YYDKDF (reference sequence).

The chain has TRBV25-1 and TRBJ1-5; 8 nucleotides align to TRBD1. With 4 bases clipped from V and 4 bases from J, the junction kept 3 bases outside the gene matches. CDR1 MGHDK and CDR2 SYGVNS come from the germline V gene. CDR3 length: 14 residues. CDR3 protein: CASSGGQVNQPQHF. CDR3 nucleotide sequence: TGTGCCAGCAGTGGGGGACAGGTAAATCAGCCCCAGCATTTT.

The gene calls are TRBV10-2 and TRBJ1-1; D remains ambiguous. Trimming took 5 bases from V and 1 from J, leaving 8 bases between them. Germline CDR1 reads WSHSY; CDR2 reads SAAADI. CDR3 length equals 13 residues. Written as DNA, the CDR3 is TGCGCCAGCAGTACTCGGGGGAACACTGAAGCTTTCTTT. Residues: CASSTRGNTEAFF.